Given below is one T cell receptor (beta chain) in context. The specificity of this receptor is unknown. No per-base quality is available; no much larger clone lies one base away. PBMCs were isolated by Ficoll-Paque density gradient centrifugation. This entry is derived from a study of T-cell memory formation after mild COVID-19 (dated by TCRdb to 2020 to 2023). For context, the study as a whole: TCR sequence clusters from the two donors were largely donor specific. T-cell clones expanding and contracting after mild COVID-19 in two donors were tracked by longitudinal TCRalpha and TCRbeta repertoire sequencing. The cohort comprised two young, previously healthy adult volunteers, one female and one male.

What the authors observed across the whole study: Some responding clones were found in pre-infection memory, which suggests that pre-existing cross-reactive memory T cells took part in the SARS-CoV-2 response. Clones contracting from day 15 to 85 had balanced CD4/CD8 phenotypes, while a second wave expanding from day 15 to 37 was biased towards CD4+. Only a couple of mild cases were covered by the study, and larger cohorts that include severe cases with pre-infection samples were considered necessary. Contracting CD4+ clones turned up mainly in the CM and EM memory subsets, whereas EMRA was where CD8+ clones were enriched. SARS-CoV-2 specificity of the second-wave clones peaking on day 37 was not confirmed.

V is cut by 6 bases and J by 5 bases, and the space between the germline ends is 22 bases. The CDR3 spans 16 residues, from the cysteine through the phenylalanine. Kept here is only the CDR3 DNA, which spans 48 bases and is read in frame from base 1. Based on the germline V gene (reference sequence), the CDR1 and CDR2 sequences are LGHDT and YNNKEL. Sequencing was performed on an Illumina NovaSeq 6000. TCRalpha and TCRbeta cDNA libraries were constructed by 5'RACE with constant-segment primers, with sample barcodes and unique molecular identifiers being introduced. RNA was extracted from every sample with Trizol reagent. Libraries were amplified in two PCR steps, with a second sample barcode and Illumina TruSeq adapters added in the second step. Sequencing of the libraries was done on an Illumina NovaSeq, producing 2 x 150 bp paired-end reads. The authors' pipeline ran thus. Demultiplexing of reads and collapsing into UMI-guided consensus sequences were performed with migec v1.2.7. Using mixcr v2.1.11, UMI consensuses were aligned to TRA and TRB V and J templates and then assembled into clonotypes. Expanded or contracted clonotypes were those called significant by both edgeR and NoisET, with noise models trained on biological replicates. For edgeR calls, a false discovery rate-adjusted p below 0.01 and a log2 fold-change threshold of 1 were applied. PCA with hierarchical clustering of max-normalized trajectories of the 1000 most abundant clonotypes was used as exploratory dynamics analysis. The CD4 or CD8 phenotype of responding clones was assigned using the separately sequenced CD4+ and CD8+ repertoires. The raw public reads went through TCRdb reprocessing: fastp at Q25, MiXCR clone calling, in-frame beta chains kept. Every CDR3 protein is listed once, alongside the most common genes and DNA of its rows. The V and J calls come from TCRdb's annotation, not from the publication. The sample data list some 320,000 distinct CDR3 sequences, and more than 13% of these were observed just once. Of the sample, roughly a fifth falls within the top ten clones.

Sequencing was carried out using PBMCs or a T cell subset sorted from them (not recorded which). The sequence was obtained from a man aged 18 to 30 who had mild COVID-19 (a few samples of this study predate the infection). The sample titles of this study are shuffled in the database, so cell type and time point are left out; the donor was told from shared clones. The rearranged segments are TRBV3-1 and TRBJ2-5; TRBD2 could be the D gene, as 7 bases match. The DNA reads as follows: TGTGCCAGCAGTCATACCTTGGCGGGGGCCGGGGAGACCCAGTACTTC. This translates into CASSHTLAGAGETQYF.